This TCR beta chain was recovered during a study of PD-1 blockade in classical Hodgkin lymphoma. With regard to this clone: Its target is unknown.

Clones were read by immunoSEQ multiplex PCR, and TCRdb kept only the in-frame ones, dropping some. Seen here are about 84,000 clones, approximately 91% observed once, and the top ten hold 22%. Points from the study as a whole: With respect to the repertoire differences, their causes, possibly disease activity or prior therapy, remain undefined. Diversity similar to that of newly diagnosed patients was seen at baseline in complete responders.

Relapse was seen in all patients after autologous stem cell transplantation, and brentuximab vedotin exposure was variable. The study recorded best responses of complete response, partial response or progressive disease. The CDR3 length is 14 residues. The V gene's germline CDR1 is LNHDA and CDR2 SQIVND (reference sequence). V lost 5 bases, J lost 8 bases, and 16 bases lay in between. The source is a human donor with classical Hodgkin lymphoma. Sample: peripheral blood mononuclear cells (PBMCs), taken at baseline. The chain joins TRBV19 to TRBJ1-3, with TRBD1 as a possible D gene (5 bases). The CDR3 DNA follows: TGTGCCAGTAGTGATAACACAGGTCCTGACACCATATATTTT. This translates into CASSDNTGPDTIYF. Full variable domain (remainder filled in from reference TRBV19 and TRBJ1-3): DGGITQSPKYLFRKEGQNVTLSCEQNLNHDAMYWYRQDPGQGLRLIYYSQIVNDFQKGDIAEGYSVSREKKESFPLTVTSAQKNPTAFYLCASSDNTGPDTIYFGEGSWLTVV.